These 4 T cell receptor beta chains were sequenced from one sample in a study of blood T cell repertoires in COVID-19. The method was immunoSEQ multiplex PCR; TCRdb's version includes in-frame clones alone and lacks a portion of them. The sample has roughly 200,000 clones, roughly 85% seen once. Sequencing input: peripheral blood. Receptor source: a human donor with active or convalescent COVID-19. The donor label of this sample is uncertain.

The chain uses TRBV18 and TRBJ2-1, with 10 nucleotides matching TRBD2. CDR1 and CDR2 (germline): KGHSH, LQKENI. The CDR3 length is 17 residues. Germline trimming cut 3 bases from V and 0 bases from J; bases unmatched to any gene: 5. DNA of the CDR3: TGTGCCAGCTCACCCCGACTAGCGGGCCTCTCCTACAATGAGCAGTTCTTC. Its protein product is CASSPRLAGLSYNEQFF.

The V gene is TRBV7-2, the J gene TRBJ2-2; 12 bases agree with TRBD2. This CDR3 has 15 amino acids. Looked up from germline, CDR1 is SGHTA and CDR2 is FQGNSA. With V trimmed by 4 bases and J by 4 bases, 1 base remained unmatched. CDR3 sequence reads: CASSSSGGATGELFF. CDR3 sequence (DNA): TGTGCCAGCAGCTCTAGCGGGGGGGCCACCGGGGAGCTGTTTTTT.

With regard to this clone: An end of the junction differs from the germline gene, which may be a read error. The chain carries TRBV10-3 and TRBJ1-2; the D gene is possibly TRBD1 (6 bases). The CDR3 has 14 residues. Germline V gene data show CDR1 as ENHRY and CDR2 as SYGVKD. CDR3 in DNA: TGTGCCATCAGTGAGTCCACAGGGAACTCTGGCTACACCTTC. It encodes CAISESTGNSGYTF.

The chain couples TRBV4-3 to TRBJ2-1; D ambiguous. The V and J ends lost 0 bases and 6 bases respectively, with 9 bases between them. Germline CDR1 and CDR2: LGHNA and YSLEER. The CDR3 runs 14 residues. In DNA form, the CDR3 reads TGCGCCAGCAGCCAAGACCCCCTCGGCAATGAGCAGTTCTTC. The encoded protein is CASSQDPLGNEQFF.